The rows below give T cell receptor beta chains drawn from one sample of a study of CD8+CD57+ T cells in acquired aplastic anemia. TCRdb fed the reads into MiXCR, producing one record per CDR3 protein. The data hold hundreds of thousands of distinct CDR3 sequences, with 56% observed a single time. The specimen was sorted CD4+, CD8+, or CD8+CD57+ T cells (not recorded which) from PBMCs. These receptors were taken from a human donor with aplastic anemia. Both conserved end residues are part of each CDR3. A D gene is named only where the DNA matches it firmly. The size entry is marked missing in some rows and otherwise reads once, few, many or a size class.

v_call	j_call	d_call	clone_size	cdr3_aa	cdr3_nt
TRBV10-3	TRBJ2-3	NA	NA	CAISSEDKITDTQYF	TGTGCCATCAGTTCAGAGGACAAGATCACAGATACGCAGTATTTT
TRBV20-1	TRBJ2-6	NA	NA	CSADGGRLAGANVLTF	TGCAGTGCTGACGGAGGGAGGTTGGCAGGGGCCAACGTCCTGACTTTC
TRBV5-1	TRBJ2-1	TRBD1	many	CASSSLGQIYEQFF	TGCGCCAGCAGCTCCCTGGGACAGATATATGAGCAGTTCTTC
TRBV7-9	TRBJ1-4	NA	many	CASSLWSGPELFF	TGTGCCAGCAGCTTATGGTCGGGACCGGAACTGTTTTTT
TRBV2	TRBJ2-7	NA	few	CASSTGTSFYEQYF	TGTGCCAGCAGCACAGGGACATCCTTCTACGAGCAGTACTTC
TRBV2	TRBJ1-6	TRBD1	few	CASSEGQGARF	TGTGCCAGCAGTGAGGGACAGGGGGCGCGCTTT
TRBV5-8	TRBJ2-7	TRBD2	NA	CASSQAMGTSGRSSEQYF	TGTGCCAGCAGCCAGGCAATGGGGACTAGCGGGAGGAGTAGCGAGCAGTACTTC
TRBV3-1	TRBJ2-1	TRBD2	many	CASSPTGTSEQFF	TGTGCCAGCAGCCCCACGGGGACTAGCGAGCAGTTCTTC
TRBV7-9	TRBJ2-7	NA	NA	CASSLLSDSEQYF	TGTGCCAGCAGCTTACTATCCGACTCCGAGCAGTACTTC
TRBV10-3	TRBJ2-7	TRBD1	NA	CAISGPDRGRNEQYF	TGTGCCATCAGTGGGCCGGACAGGGGGCGGAACGAGCAGTACTTC
TRBV20-1	TRBJ2-4	NA	NA	CSARDGYIQYF	TGCAGTGCTAGAGATGGATATATTCAGTACTTC
TRBV7-2	TRBJ2-7	NA	NA	CASRESLSYEQYF	TGTGCCAGCCGTGAAAGTTTGTCCTACGAGCAGTACTTC
TRBV7-9	TRBJ2-3	TRBD2	few	CASSIGLAGSTDTQYF	TGTGCCAGCAGTATCGGACTAGCGGGGAGCACAGATACGCAGTATTTT
TRBV27	TRBJ2-6	NA	NA	CASSSISGANVLTF	TGTGCCAGCAGTTCGATCTCTGGGGCCAACGTCCTGACTTTC
TRBV29-1	TRBJ2-3	TRBD2	NA	CSARTSGSFADTQYF	TGCAGCGCTAGGACTAGCGGGAGCTTTGCAGATACGCAGTATTTT
TRBV12-3/TRBV12-4	TRBJ2-7	TRBD2	NA	CASRASGGAHYEQYF	TGTGCCAGCAGAGCGAGCGGGGGGGCCCACTACGAGCAGTACTTC
TRBV7-4	TRBJ2-2	NA	few	CASSLGVGGGTGELFF	TGTGCCAGCAGCTTAGGAGTTGGGGGAGGCACCGGGGAGCTGTTTTTT
TRBV5-1	TRBJ2-2	TRBD1	few	CATSRTGANTGELFF	TGCGCCACCAGCCGGACAGGGGCGAACACCGGGGAGCTGTTTTTT
TRBV7-9	TRBJ1-4	NA	many	CASSPGTGTTNEKLFF	TGTGCCAGCAGCCCTGGGACGGGGACAACTAATGAAAAACTGTTTTTT
TRBV20-1	TRBJ1-5	TRBD1	NA	CSAPTGRKAQHF	TGCAGTGCCCCGACAGGGAGGAAAGCCCAGCATTTT
TRBV6-1	TRBJ2-7	TRBD2	NA	CASSHVLAGYSYEQYF	TGTGCCAGCAGTCACGTACTAGCGGGTTACTCCTACGAGCAGTACTTC
TRBV20-1	TRBJ2-1	TRBD2	NA	CSARGDARLALRSRGNEQFF	TGCAGTGCTAGGGGGGACGCCCGACTAGCGCTAAGGTCTCGAGGCAATGAGCAGTTCTTC
TRBV2	TRBJ1-2	TRBD1	NA	CASSVDRGFFDGYTF	TGTGCCAGCAGTGTAGACAGGGGCTTTTTCGATGGCTACACCTTC
TRBV7-9	TRBJ1-2	NA	NA	CASSGNRADGYTF	TGTGCCAGCAGCGGGAACAGGGCGGACGGCTACACCTTC
TRBV7-7	TRBJ2-3	NA	NA	CASSLDYEDTQYF	TGTGCTAGCAGCTTAGATTATGAGGATACGCAGTATTTT
TRBV10-3	TRBJ2-3	TRBD1	NA	CAIKDRETDTQYF	TGTGCCATCAAAGACAGGGAAACAGATACGCAGTATTTT
TRBV20-1	TRBJ2-7	TRBD2	NA	CSARPSGLYEQYF	TGCAGTGCTAGACCTAGCGGTCTCTACGAGCAGTACTTC
TRBV5-1	TRBJ1-1	NA	many	CASTPLENTEAFF	TGCGCCAGCACCCCACTGGAAAACACTGAAGCTTTCTTT
TRBV9	TRBJ1-5	TRBD1	NA	CASSPGGGGQPQHF	TGTGCCAGCAGCCCAGGGGGCGGGGGGCAGCCCCAGCATTTT
TRBV7-9	TRBJ2-3	NA	NA	CASKRNMGDDTQYF	TGTGCCAGCAAACGTAACATGGGGGACGATACGCAGTATTTT
TRBV2	TRBJ1-2	NA	NA	CASIRDRLIGGYTF	TGTGCCAGCATCCGAGACAGGCTGATTGGTGGCTACACCTTC
TRBV6-6	TRBJ2-7	TRBD2	many	CASFPSGGSYEQYF	TGTGCCAGCTTCCCTAGCGGGGGAAGCTACGAGCAGTACTTC
TRBV6-6	TRBJ1-6	NA	few	CASSLDGRGTYNSPLHF	TGTGCCAGCAGCCTCGACGGAAGAGGGACCTATAATTCACCCCTCCACTTT
TRBV7-9	TRBJ1-5	TRBD1	NA	CASSITDRDSQPQHF	TGTGCCAGCAGCATCACTGACAGGGACAGTCAGCCCCAGCATTTT
TRBV19	TRBJ2-1	NA	NA	CASAAGTYNEQFF	TGTGCCAGTGCTGCCGGGACTTACAATGAGCAGTTCTTC
TRBV29-1	TRBJ1-2	TRBD1	many	CSVAPHLRTGEGYTF	TGCAGCGTTGCCCCTCACTTAAGGACAGGGGAGGGCTACACCTTC
TRBV20-1	TRBJ2-5	NA	NA	CSANRVETQYF	TGCAGTGCTAACCGGGTGGAGACCCAGTACTTC
TRBV18	TRBJ2-2	NA	few	CASSPPPSTGELFF	TGTGCCAGCTCACCACCGCCAAGCACCGGGGAGCTGTTTTTT
TRBV24-1	TRBJ2-1	TRBD2	NA	CATSSGARSYNEQFF	TGTGCCACCAGTAGCGGGGCCCGCTCCTACAATGAGCAGTTCTTC
TRBV6-5	TRBJ1-5	NA	NA	CASSYSYLQPQHF	TGTGCCAGCAGTTACTCGTATCTCCAGCCCCAGCATTTT
TRBV7-6	TRBJ1-1	NA	NA	CASSLRVQNTEAFF	TGTGCCAGCAGCTTAAGGGTCCAGAACACTGAAGCTTTCTTT
TRBV7-9	TRBJ2-3	NA	few	CASSFRHDTQYF	TGTGCCAGCAGCTTCCGTCACGATACGCAGTATTTT
TRBV20-1	TRBJ2-7	TRBD2	NA	CSALGGEGPYEQYF	TGCAGTGCACTTGGGGGGGAGGGCCCCTACGAGCAGTACTTC
TRBV2	TRBJ1-1	TRBD1	many	CASSRDRNTEAFF	TGTGCCAGCAGTAGGGACAGGAACACTGAAGCTTTCTTT
TRBV15	TRBJ1-3	NA	NA	CATSRDLLVGPTRNTIYF	TGTGCCACCAGCAGAGATCTCCTTGTCGGACCAACACGAAACACCATATATTTT
TRBV9	TRBJ1-6	NA	many	CASSTPGEYSPLHF	TGTGCCAGCAGCACCCCAGGGGAGTATTCACCCCTCCACTTT
TRBV14	TRBJ2-7	TRBD2	many	CASSQVAGGSYEQYF	TGTGCCAGCAGCCAAGTAGCGGGAGGGTCCTACGAGCAGTACTTC
TRBV6-5	TRBJ1-1	NA	many	CASSYLGTEAFF	TGTGCCAGCAGTTACCTAGGTACTGAAGCTTTCTTT
TRBV7-3	TRBJ1-2	NA	NA	CASNSGGQGYTF	TGTGCCAGCAACTCGGGAGGACAGGGCTACACCTTC
TRBV15	TRBJ1-1	NA	few	CATSRDKGHLNTEAFF	TGTGCCACCAGCAGAGATAAGGGCCACTTGAACACTGAAGCTTTCTTT
TRBV7-2	TRBJ2-3	TRBD2	NA	CASSWSGGVADTQYF	TGTGCCAGCAGTTGGAGCGGGGGGGTGGCAGATACGCAGTATTTT
TRBV5-1	TRBJ2-5	TRBD1	many	CASSRRTGEETQYF	TGCGCCAGCAGCAGGAGAACAGGGGAAGAGACCCAGTACTTC
TRBV20-1	TRBJ1-1	NA	NA	CSLYNTRNTEAFF	TGCAGTCTGTATAACACACGGAACACTGAAGCTTTCTTT